The sequence of this TCR beta chain was determined in a study of T-cell memory formation after mild COVID-19. Findings and caveats of the study: Contracting clones from day 15 to 85 showed balanced CD4/CD8; later expanders favored CD4+.

Constant-segment primers and 5'RACE yielded cDNA libraries for TCR alpha and TCR beta, each carrying sample barcodes and UMIs. MiXCR, applied by TCRdb to the 5' RACE reads, yields one record per CDR3 protein. The repertoire includes about 320,000 distinct CDR3 sequences, roughly an eighth of them detected once, and roughly 21% sits in the top ten. This clonotype occurred many times. The antigen remains unidentified. V was clipped by 5 bases and J by 1 base, with 15 bases between them. The CDR3 runs to 16 residues. The sequence came from a man aged 18 to 29 who had mild COVID-19 (a few samples of this study predate the infection). Cell type and time point are not known. The sample was PBMCs or a T cell subset sorted from them (not recorded which). This chain joins TRBV12-3 or TRBV12-4 and TRBJ2-1; D is uncertain. CDR3 residues: CASSVDIRWSYNEQFF. For the CDR3, the DNA is TGTGCCAGCAGTGTCGACATTCGATGGTCCTACAATGAGCAGTTCTTC.